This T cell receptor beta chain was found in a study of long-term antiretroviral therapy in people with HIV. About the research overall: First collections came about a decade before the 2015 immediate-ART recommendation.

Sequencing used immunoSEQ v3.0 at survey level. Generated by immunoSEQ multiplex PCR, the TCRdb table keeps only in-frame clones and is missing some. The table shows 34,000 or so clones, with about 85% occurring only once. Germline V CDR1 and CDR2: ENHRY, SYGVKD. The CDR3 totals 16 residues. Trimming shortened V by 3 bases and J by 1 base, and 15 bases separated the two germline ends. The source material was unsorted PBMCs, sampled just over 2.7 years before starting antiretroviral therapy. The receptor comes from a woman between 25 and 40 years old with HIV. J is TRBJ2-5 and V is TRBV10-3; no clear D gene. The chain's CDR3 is CAISDGNPKIQETQYF. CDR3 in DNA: TGTGCCATCAGTGACGGAAATCCAAAGATCCAAGAGACCCAGTACTTC.